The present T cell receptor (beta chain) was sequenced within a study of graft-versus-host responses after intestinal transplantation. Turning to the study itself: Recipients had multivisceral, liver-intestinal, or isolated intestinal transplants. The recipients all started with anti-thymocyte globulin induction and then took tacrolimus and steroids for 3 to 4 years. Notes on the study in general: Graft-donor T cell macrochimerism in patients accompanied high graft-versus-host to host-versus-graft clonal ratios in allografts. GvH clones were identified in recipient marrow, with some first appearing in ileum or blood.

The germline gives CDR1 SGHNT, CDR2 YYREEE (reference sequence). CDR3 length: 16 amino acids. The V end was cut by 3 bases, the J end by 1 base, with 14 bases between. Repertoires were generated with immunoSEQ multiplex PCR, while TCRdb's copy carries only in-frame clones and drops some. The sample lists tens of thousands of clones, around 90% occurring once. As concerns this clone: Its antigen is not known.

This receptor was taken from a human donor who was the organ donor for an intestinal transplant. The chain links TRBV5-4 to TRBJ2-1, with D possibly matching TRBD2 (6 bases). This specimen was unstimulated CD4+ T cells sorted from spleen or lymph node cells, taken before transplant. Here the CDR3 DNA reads TGTGCCAGCAGCTCGAGGAGTAGCGGTTCCTACAATGAGCAGTTCTTC. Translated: CASSSRSSGSYNEQFF.